Detailed here is one T cell receptor (beta chain). Its antigen is still unknown. TCRdb re-analysed the 5' RACE reads in MiXCR, keeping a single row per CDR3 protein. The top ten hold roughly 2.1% of the sample, which has over 55,000 distinct CDR3 sequences, almost 30% seen once. Trimming at V came to 6 bases and at J to 1 base, leaving 9 bases not matched to a gene. The V gene's germline CDR1 is MNHNS and CDR2 SASEGT. This CDR3 region has 17 residues. Notes on the study in general: Tumor-infiltrating Treg TCR alpha and beta sequences overlapped most with tumor naive CD4+ T cells, then blood naive.

Sequencing was performed on tumor-infiltrating naive CD4+ T cells sorted from the breast tumor. Subset defined: naive CD4+ T cells, CD4+CD45RA+CD25-. The chain employs TRBV6-1 and TRBJ2-5; 12 bases fit TRBD2. The TCR was taken from a female donor with breast cancer. CDR3 nucleotide sequence: TGTGCCAGCAGGAGACCCGGGACTAGCGGGTTCCAAGAGACCCAGTACTTC. It encodes CASRRPGTSGFQETQYF.